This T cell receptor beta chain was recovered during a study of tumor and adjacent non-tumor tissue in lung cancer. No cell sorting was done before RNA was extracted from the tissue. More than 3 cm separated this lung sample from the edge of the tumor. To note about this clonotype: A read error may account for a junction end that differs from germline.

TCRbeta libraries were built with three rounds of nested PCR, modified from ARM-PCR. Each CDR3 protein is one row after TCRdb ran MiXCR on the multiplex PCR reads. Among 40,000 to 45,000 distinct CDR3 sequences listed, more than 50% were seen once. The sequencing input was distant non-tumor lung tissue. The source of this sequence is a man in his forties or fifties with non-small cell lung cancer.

CDR3 protein: CATSEGDRVRGCTF. In nucleotides, the CDR3 is TGTGCCACCAGTGAAGGGGACAGAGTTAGAGGCTGCACCTTC. This rearrangement joins TRBV24-1 to TRBJ1-2, with 7 bases fitting TRBD1. Per germline, CDR1 KGHDR and CDR2 SFDVKD. The CDR3 has 14 residues.